The following is a T cell receptor (beta chain) sequence with its context. Its antigen is still unknown. Authors of the study amplified TCR beta CDR3 regions from RNA transcripts. The HTBI primer set was used in a first-round RT-PCR of the TCR CDR3. From the multiplex PCR reads, TCRdb called clonotypes with MiXCR, one entry per CDR3 protein. This table holds about half a million distinct CDR3 sequences, roughly 22% found once. The V end was cut by 7 bases, the J end by 0 bases, with 23 bases between. This CDR3 is built from 18 residues. Germline V CDR1 and CDR2: SNHLY, FYNNEI. The data stem from a study of T cells in Graves' hyperthyroidism and ophthalmopathy. Diagnoses rested on clinical symptoms, serum thyroxine and TRAb, thyroid ultrasound and orbital computed tomography. Points from the study as a whole: Before onset, by a median of about seven months, the model predicted ophthalmopathy.

The V gene is TRBV2, the J gene TRBJ2-3; D might be TRBD2 (6 bases). The source material was blood. This TCR was sampled from a woman aged 70-85 years with Graves' ophthalmopathy. CDR3 protein: CASTPTRENSPSTDTQYF. CDR3 sequence (DNA): TGTGCCAGCACCCCGACCCGGGAGAATTCTCCTAGCACAGATACGCAGTATTTT.